The clone carrying this T cell receptor beta chain appeared a single time. Antigen: not known. The data were obtained in a study of T cell responses to AZD1222 COVID-19 vaccine. Points from the study as a whole: Breadth and depth of Spike-specific TCRs rose after two AZD1222 doses. Baseline antibody screening turned up just a handful of seropositive AZD1222 recipients. It should be noted that donors were predominantly white British and more often female, and clonal diversity was possibly underestimated. Targeting of unmutated variant regions was reportedly seen in nearly half of spike-specific TCRs.

Only in-frame clones appear in the TCRdb table, and some are missing; sequencing was by immunoSEQ multiplex PCR. The sample records 250,000 to 300,000 clones, around 93% being singletons. The V gene lost 6 bases and the J gene lost 4 bases, with 15 bases spanning the gap. Germline CDR1 reads SNHLY; CDR2 reads FYNNEI. The CDR3 runs 14 residues. V is TRBV2 and J is TRBJ1-1, with D tentatively TRBD1 (6 bases). The receptor was derived from an adult who received the AZD1222 COVID-19 vaccine. Sequences were derived from peripheral blood, sampled 28 days after the second AZD1222 dose. DNA for the CDR3: TGTGCCAGCAGCAACCGTGGGGGGGCCACTGAAGCTTTCTTT. Translation: CASSNRGGATEAFF. Looking up the rest from reference TRBV2 and TRBJ1-1 gives the full variable domain: EPEVTQTPSHQVTQMGQEVILRCVPISNHLYFYWYRQILGQKVEFLVSFYNNEISEKSEIFDDQFSVERPDGSNFTLKIRSTKLEDSAMYFCASSNRGGATEAFFGQGTRLTVV.